What follows are 20 T cell receptor beta chains derived from one specimen sequenced in a study of CD4 T cells in relation to SARS-CoV-2 and coronaviruses. Unexposed donor CD4+ T cells date from about 2011-2018, before the COVID-19 pandemic. CD4+ T cells were isolated from the cells after more than 8 days of culture. TCRdb's copy holds only in-frame clones and misses some; the assay was immunoSEQ multiplex PCR. The data contain some 25,000 clones, 60% to 80% of them singletons. These TCRs are of unknown antigen specificity. Sequences were obtained from CD4+ T cells from PBMCs, cultured in vitro. The receptors were gathered from a human donor in good health.

The gene calls are TRBV11-1 and TRBJ2-5; weak D call: TRBD2 (6 bases). The closer fit of TRBJ2-7 to the DNA end suggests the J call may be wrong. The CDR3 is 14 residues long. Germline CDR1 is SGHAT and CDR2 is FQDESV (reference sequence). CDR3 DNA: TGTGCCAGCAGAAATAGCGGAGGGAGCTACGAGCAGTACTTC. Translating gives CASRNSGGSYEQYF.

The J gene is TRBJ1-3, the V gene TRBV7-2; D is undetermined. The V and J ends lost 1 base and 4 bases respectively, with 8 bases between them. CDR3 length: 14 amino acids. Germline assignment: CDR1 SGHTA and CDR2 FQGNSA. The CDR3 region has the DNA TGTGCCAGCAGCTTAGGCATCCAGGGAAACACCATATATTTT. Translating gives CASSLGIQGNTIYF.

This clone was recorded a few times. The V call is TRBV27, the J call TRBJ1-4; weak D call: TRBD1 (6 bases). CDR1 is MNHEY, CDR2 SMNVEV, per germline (reference sequence). The V end was cut by 5 bases, the J end by 7 bases, with 20 bases between. CDR3 length: 16 residues. The CDR3 bases are TGTGCCAGCAGTCAGGTGGCAGGGGCCCATGGTGAAAAACTGTTTTTT. Its protein product is CASSQVAGAHGEKLFF.

This sequence joins TRBV3-1 (or the pseudogene TRBV3-2) and TRBJ2-2; TRBD2 agrees at 11 bases. The CDR3 contains 18 residues. Per germline, CDR1 LGHDT and CDR2 YNNKEL (reference sequence). The ends lost 7 bases at V and 4 bases at J; junction bases unmatched: 14. The DNA of the CDR3 is TGTGCCAGCAACCCGGGACTAGCGGCCAAATTGGGCACCGGGGAGCTGTTTTTT. This encodes CASNPGLAAKLGTGELFF.

The V and J genes are TRBV6-5 and TRBJ1-3, with D unresolved. The germline V gene has CDR1 MNHEY and CDR2 SVGAGI. CDR3 length equals 14 residues. V lost 8 bases and J 2 bases, leaving 13 bases between the germline ends. The CDR3 loop is CASYGPEAGNTIYF. The CDR3 DNA reads as TGTGCCAGCTACGGTCCAGAAGCTGGAAACACCATATATTTT.

The CDR3 coding sequence is TGTGCCTCGAGGGGGCAGGGAGGACTTGGCTACACCTTC. Translating it yields CASRGQGGLGYTF. The chain links TRBV6-5 to TRBJ1-2; 7 bases map to TRBD1. Germline V gene lookup returns CDR1 MNHEY and CDR2 SVGAGI. Trimming took 11 bases from V and 7 from J; bases not matched to a gene: 13. The CDR3 runs 13 residues.

This clone appeared a few times. This chain joins TRBV20-1 and TRBJ2-1, with no clear D. CDR1 DFQATT and CDR2 SNEGSKA come from the germline V gene (reference sequence). There are 11 residues in the CDR3. V lost 2 bases, J lost 10 bases, and 9 bases lay in between. The CDR3 DNA follows: TGCAGTGCTAGATTCGGCTCAGAGCAGTTCTTC. The encoded protein is CSARFGSEQFF.

This clone is a singleton in its sample. V and J are TRBV4-3 and TRBJ2-3, with 11 bases fitting TRBD2. The J segment lost 2 bases and the V segment lost 1 base, leaving 5 bases of the junction unmatched. Germline loops: CDR1 LGHNA, CDR2 YSLEER. The CDR3 runs to 17 residues. This chain's CDR3 is CASSQVLTSGATDTQYF. The DNA for the CDR3 is TGCGCCAGCAGCCAAGTCCTGACTAGCGGGGCCACAGATACGCAGTATTTT.

This rearrangement joins TRBV6-5 to TRBJ1-3, with D unresolved. Germline V lookup: CDR1 MNHEY, CDR2 SVGAGI. Trimming removed 7 bases from V and 0 bases from J, with 10 bases in between. CDR3 length equals 14 residues. This CDR3 is CASTKESSGNTIYF. DNA for the CDR3: TGTGCCAGCACAAAGGAGAGCTCTGGAAACACCATATATTTT.

The V and J genes are TRBV19 and TRBJ2-1; D is ambiguous. Per the germline V gene, CDR1 is LNHDA and CDR2 is SQIVND (reference sequence). V lost 7 bases and J 8 bases, leaving 18 bases between the germline ends. The CDR3 extends over 14 amino acids. The CDR3 reads CASKSVGGVDEQFF. The CDR3 DNA sequence: TGTGCCAGTAAGTCCGTAGGTGGAGTAGATGAGCAGTTCTTC.

The J gene is TRBJ2-4, the V gene TRBV6-1; D possibly corresponds to TRBD2 (6 bases). V lost 1 base and J lost 3, with 10 bases in between. Germline V gene sequence: CDR1 MNHNS, CDR2 SASEGT. The CDR3 has 15 amino acids. This CDR3 reads CASSEGGGDKNIQYF. The CDR3 DNA reads as TGTGCCAGCAGTGAAGGGGGAGGAGACAAAAACATTCAGTACTTC.

V usage is TRBV6-6 and J usage is TRBJ2-7, with D perhaps matching TRBD2 (6 bases). The germline V gene has CDR1 MNHNY and CDR2 SVGAGI (reference sequence). V dropped 6 bases and J dropped 6 bases, with 18 bases sitting between them. The CDR3 runs to 14 residues. CDR3 sequence (DNA): TGTGCCAGCAGCAAACTCGGGACTTCGAGCGAGCAGTACTTC. It specifies CASSKLGTSSEQYF.

This rearrangement joins TRBV6-2 or TRBV6-3 to TRBJ2-5; D is ambiguous. V shed 6 bases and J shed 5 bases, with 7 bases lying between them. The germline CDR1 and CDR2 sequences are MNHEY and SVGEGT. The CDR3 spans 11 residues. CDR3 sequence: CASSPWETQYF. The CDR3 bases are TGTGCCAGCAGCCCTTGGGAGACCCAGTACTTC.

This clone showed up just a few times. The rearrangement links TRBV7-2 to TRBJ2-7; tentatively, D is TRBD1 (6 bases). Germline assignment: CDR1 SGHTA and CDR2 FQGNSA. The CDR3 length is 14 residues. The germline V and J ends were trimmed by 5 bases and 0 bases, with 11 bases remaining between them. DNA of the CDR3: TGTGCCAGCAGCGGGGGCGGCAGCTCCTACGAGCAGTACTTC. Amino acid sequence: CASSGGGSSYEQYF.

J is TRBJ2-7 and V is TRBV18; 8 nucleotides match TRBD2. There are 16 residues in the CDR3. V lost 1 base and J lost 0; bases outside the gene matches: 5. Germline assignment: CDR1 KGHSH and CDR2 LQKENI. The CDR3 is CASSPRATSDSYEQYF. CDR3 bases: TGTGCCAGCTCACCACGGGCGACTAGCGACTCCTACGAGCAGTACTTC.

This chain uses TRBV11-3 with TRBJ2-3; TRBD2 is a possible D gene (7 bases). This CDR3 region has 15 residues. Germline-derived CDR1 and CDR2 are SGHNT and YENEEA. V lost 5 bases and J 6 bases, leaving 18 bases between the germline ends. CDR3 sequence reads: CASSTHRGAGDTQYF. The CDR3 coding sequence is TGTGCCAGCAGCACACATCGGGGGGCTGGGGATACGCAGTATTTT. Full variable domain (missing parts from reference TRBV11-3 and TRBJ2-3): EAGVVQSPRYKIIEKKQPVAFWCNPISGHNTLYWYLQNLGQGPELLIRYENEEAVDDSQLPKDRFSAERLKGVDSTLKIQPAELGDSAVYLCASSTHRGAGDTQYFGPGTRLTVL.

This chain connects TRBV18 to TRBJ2-1; D unclear. Per germline, CDR1 KGHSH and CDR2 LQKENI. This CDR3 contains 11 residues. Between the trimmed V and J ends, which lost 4 bases and 7 bases, there was a span of 5 bases. The CDR3 loop is CASSLRNEQFF. CDR3 nucleotide sequence: TGTGCCAGCTCACTGCGGAATGAGCAGTTCTTC.

This clone was observed a few times. The rearrangement links TRBV5-6 to TRBJ1-2; D uncertain. Germline CDR1 SGHDT, CDR2 YYEEEE. CDR3 length equals 12 residues. V gave up 1 base and J gave up 4 bases, with 5 bases separating them. As DNA, the CDR3 is TGTGCCAGCAGCTTGAACAGCTATGGCTACACCTTC. This encodes CASSLNSYGYTF.

The V gene is TRBV5-8, the J gene TRBJ1-4, with TRBD1 as a possible D gene (5 bases). V lost 4 bases and J 4 bases, leaving 11 bases between the germline ends. This CDR3 is built from 14 residues. Germline V gives CDR1 SGHTS, CDR2 YDEGEE. The CDR3 coding sequence is TGTGCCAGCAGCCCAGGGAGGAGTAATGAAAAACTGTTTTTT. Protein product: CASSPGRSNEKLFF.

The chain joins TRBV24-1 to TRBJ2-1; 7 bases are shared with TRBD1. The CDR3 covers 15 residues. With 3 bases clipped from V and 5 bases from J, the junction kept 6 bases outside the gene matches. CDR1 and CDR2 (germline): KGHDR, SFDVKD. In nucleotides, the CDR3 is TGTGCCACCAGTGATCCCGAGGGGGCCCACAATGAGCAGTTCTTC. Translating gives CATSDPEGAHNEQFF.